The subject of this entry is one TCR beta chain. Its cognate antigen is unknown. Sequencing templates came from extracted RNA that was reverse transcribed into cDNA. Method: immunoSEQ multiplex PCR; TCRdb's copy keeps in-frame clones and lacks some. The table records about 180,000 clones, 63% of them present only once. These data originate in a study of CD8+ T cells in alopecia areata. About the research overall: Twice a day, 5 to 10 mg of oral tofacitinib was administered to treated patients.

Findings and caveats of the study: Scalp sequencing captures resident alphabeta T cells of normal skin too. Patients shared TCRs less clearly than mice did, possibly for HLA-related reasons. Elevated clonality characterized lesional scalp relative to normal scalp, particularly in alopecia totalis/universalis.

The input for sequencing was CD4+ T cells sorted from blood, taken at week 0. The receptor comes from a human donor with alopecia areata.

The CDR3 reads CSVADPGTYAIQYF. The CDR3 coding sequence is TGCAGCGTTGCAGATCCCGGGACCTACGCCATTCAGTACTTC. This chain links TRBV29-1 with TRBJ2-4; D may be TRBD1 or TRBD2 (5 bases each). The CDR3 is made up of 14 amino acids. The V and J ends lost 4 bases and 9 bases respectively, with 19 bases between them. Germline CDR1 reads SQVTM; CDR2 reads ANQGSEA. The full variable domain, rest sourced from reference TRBV29-1 and TRBJ2-4, is SAVISQKPSRDICQRGTSLTIQCQVDSQVTMMFWYRQQPGQSLTLIATANQGSEATYESGFVIDKFPISRPNLTFSTLTVSNMSPEDSSIYLCSVADPGTYAIQYFGAGTRLSVL.